This passage covers 30 T cell receptor beta chains from one sample sequenced in a study of shared clonotypes between healthy human individuals. CD45RO-negative CD8 cells positively selected for CCR7 made up the naive population, which excluded terminally differentiated effector memory CD45RA+ cells. Some clones are missing from TCRdb's copy, which holds only in-frame ones; the method was immunoSEQ multiplex PCR. The sample contains some 800,000 clones, almost 95% of which appear only once. The specimen sequenced was naive CD8+ T cells sorted from blood. Receptor source: a man aged 30 to 45 in good health.

The CDR3 sequence is CAIPFGQGLKAQYF. The CDR3, as DNA: TGTGCCATCCCATTCGGACAGGGTCTAAAGGCCCAGTACTTC. The chain carries TRBV2 and TRBJ2-5, with TRBD1 identical over 8 bases. The junction had 16 bases not matched to a gene; V was cut back by 10 bases and J by 9 bases. The germline CDR1 and CDR2 sequences are SNHLY and FYNNEI. CDR3 length: 14 amino acids.

This clone was found once. The chain recombines TRBV27 with TRBJ2-7; 9 bases agree with TRBD2. This CDR3 region has 16 residues. Germline V gives CDR1 MNHEY, CDR2 SMNVEV (reference sequence). V lost 4 bases and J lost 5; bases outside the gene matches: 12. The CDR3 DNA is TGTGCCAGCAGTTCCCTTATAGCGGGAGTGGCTAACGAGCAGTACTTC. This encodes CASSSLIAGVANEQYF.

This rearrangement joins TRBV5-4 to TRBJ2-5, with D possibly matching TRBD2 (5 bases). The germline V gene encodes CDR1 SGHNT and CDR2 YYREEE (reference sequence). The CDR3 is made up of 15 amino acids. V lost 0 bases to trimming and J lost 5 bases, with 14 bases between them. The CDR3 nucleotides read TGTGCCAGCAGCTTGGCGGGGTCCCCGTGGGAGACCCAGTACTTC. Protein product: CASSLAGSPWETQYF.

The chain couples TRBV19 to TRBJ2-4; D perhaps matches TRBD2 (5 bases). Germline V gives CDR1 LNHDA, CDR2 SQIVND (reference sequence). The CDR3 is 18 amino acids. Trimming left V 5 bases short and J 6 bases short, with 26 bases between. The CDR3 nucleotides read TGTGCCAGTAGTCTACGGACGAGGGTAGCGATAGTTTCAAACATTCAGTACTTC. The encoded protein is CASSLRTRVAIVSNIQYF.

The gene calls are TRBV19 and TRBJ2-1; D may be TRBD2 (6 bases). The germline V and J ends were trimmed by 3 bases and 3 bases, with 18 bases remaining between them. The CDR3 spans 17 residues. CDR1 LNHDA and CDR2 SQIVND come from the germline V gene (reference sequence). Here the CDR3 reads CASSMAPGGPNYNEQFF. CDR3 nucleotides: TGTGCCAGTAGTATGGCCCCCGGGGGTCCCAACTACAATGAGCAGTTCTTC.

The chain couples TRBV4-1 to TRBJ2-1; 10 bases are a match to TRBD2. Germline CDR1 MGHRA, CDR2 YSYEKL. CDR3 length: 16 amino acids. After removal of 1 base from V and 7 bases from J, the junction contained 7 bases not matched to a gene. The CDR3 region is CASSQVVAGGSNEQFF. CDR3 bases: TGCGCCAGCAGCCAAGTGGTAGCGGGGGGATCTAATGAGCAGTTCTTC.

J is TRBJ2-1 and V is TRBV7-9; TRBD2 matches 10 bases. CDR1 is SEHNR, CDR2 FQNEAQ, per germline (reference sequence). The CDR3 spans 15 residues. After removal of 4 bases from V and 5 bases from J, the junction contained 5 bases not matched to a gene. The CDR3 protein is CASSSSLAGDNEQFF. The CDR3 region has the DNA TGTGCCAGCAGCTCCTCCCTAGCGGGAGACAATGAGCAGTTCTTC.

The genes are TRBV4-3 and TRBJ1-5; 8 bases are shared with TRBD1. This CDR3 has 15 amino acids. Germline values: CDR1 LGHNA, CDR2 YSLEER. V shed 0 bases and J 5 bases; nucleotides not matched to a gene: 3. CDR3 sequence (DNA): TGCGCCAGCAGCCAAGACCGGACAGGGTATCAGCCCCAGCATTTT. Translating it yields CASSQDRTGYQPQHF.

The V and J genes are TRBV28 and TRBJ2-7, with TRBD1 identical over 8 bases. The germline gives CDR1 MDHEN, CDR2 SYDVKM. The junction had 5 bases not matched to a gene; V was cut back by 6 bases and J by 4 bases. The CDR3 is made up of 13 amino acids. CDR3 region: CASSDRGIYEQYF. DNA of the CDR3: TGTGCCAGCAGCGACAGGGGCATATACGAGCAGTACTTC.

The rearrangement links TRBV30 to TRBJ1-4; TRBD1 aligns across 8 bases. The J segment lost 8 bases and the V segment lost 1 base, leaving 6 bases of the junction unmatched. The CDR3 consists of 14 residues. Per the germline V gene, CDR1 is GTSNPN and CDR2 is SVGIG (reference sequence). The DNA of the CDR3 is TGTGCCTGGAGTGGGGACAGGATTGGGGAAAAACTGTTTTTT. Translating it yields CAWSGDRIGEKLFF. Filled out from reference TRBV30 and TRBJ1-4, the complete variable domain reads SQTIHQWPATLVQPVGSPLSLECTVEGTSNPNLYWYRQAAGRGLQLLFYSVGIGQISSEVPQNLSASRPQDRQFILSSKKLLLSDSGFYLCAWSGDRIGEKLFFGSGTQLSVL.

V is TRBV27 and J is TRBJ2-3; D might be TRBD2 (6 bases). Germline loops: CDR1 MNHEY, CDR2 SMNVEV (reference sequence). The CDR3 loop spans 14 amino acids. Between the trimmed V and J ends, which lost 1 base and 2 bases, there was a span of 7 bases. For the CDR3, the DNA is TGTGCCAGCAGTTTATGGGGGGACACAGATACGCAGTATTTT. Protein sequence: CASSLWGDTDTQYF.

This clone was picked up a small number of times. The CDR3 DNA is TGTGCCAGCAGCGGCGGACAGACCCGAGCCCATCAGCCCCAGCATTTT. Translation: CASSGGQTRAHQPQHF. The V call is TRBV7-9, the J call TRBJ1-5; perhaps TRBD1 as D (6 bases). V was pared by 5 bases and J by 5 bases, with 19 bases between. Germline values: CDR1 SEHNR, CDR2 FQNEAQ (reference sequence). This CDR3 contains 16 residues.

This clone was detected only once. The genes are TRBV2 and TRBJ2-3, with a possible D match to TRBD2 (6 bases). The CDR3 covers 14 residues. Germline assignment: CDR1 SNHLY and CDR2 FYNNEI. V shed 7 bases and J shed 6 bases, with 17 bases lying between them. This chain's CDR3 is CASKYGRGKDTQYF. In nucleotides, the CDR3 is TGTGCCAGCAAGTACGGTCGCGGGAAGGATACGCAGTATTTT.

The chain combines TRBV27 with TRBJ1-5; a weak D match, TRBD1 (5 bases). CDR3 length: 15 residues. CDR1 MNHEY and CDR2 SMNVEV come from the germline V gene (reference sequence). The V end was cut by 6 bases, the J end by 0 bases, with 12 bases between. CDR3 sequence reads: CASSPGGYSNQPQHF. CDR3 DNA sequence: TGTGCCAGCAGCCCCGGGGGGTATAGCAATCAGCCCCAGCATTTT.

Worth noting for this clone: This same CDR3 is encoded by further DNA sequences in the sample. The chain couples TRBV4-3 to TRBJ2-7; D is ambiguous. CDR3 size: 13 residues. V dropped 0 bases and J dropped 3 bases, with 6 bases sitting between them. CDR1 and CDR2 from the germline V gene are LGHNA and YSLEER. This CDR3 is CASSQDNGYEQYF. In DNA, the CDR3 is TGCGCCAGCAGCCAAGATAATGGCTACGAGCAGTACTTC.

This clone was detected only a few times. This rearrangement joins TRBV19 to TRBJ2-1; D perhaps matches TRBD2 (6 bases). This CDR3 contains 15 residues. With 5 bases removed from V and 2 bases from J, the gap between germline ends came to 13 bases. CDR1 LNHDA and CDR2 SQIVND come from the germline V gene (reference sequence). The CDR3 loop reads CASSFTGAAYNEQFF. As DNA, the CDR3 is TGTGCCAGTAGTTTCACGGGAGCTGCCTACAATGAGCAGTTCTTC.

The J gene is TRBJ1-3, the V gene TRBV6-5, with no clear D. V was trimmed by 6 bases and J by 4 bases, leaving 13 bases between them. CDR1 is MNHEY and CDR2 is SVGAGI in the germline V gene. This CDR3 contains 14 residues. DNA for the CDR3: TGTGCCAGCAGCCTACTTACGGCCGGAAACACCATATATTTT. It is translated as CASSLLTAGNTIYF.

This chain links TRBV28 with TRBJ2-5; 9 nucleotides align to TRBD1. The CDR3 loop spans 14 amino acids. Germline trimming cut 6 bases from V and 5 bases from J; bases unmatched to any gene: 7. The germline V gene encodes CDR1 MDHEN and CDR2 SYDVKM. The CDR3 sequence is CASSQSDRGETQYF. CDR3 nucleotide sequence: TGTGCCAGCAGCCAGTCTGACAGGGGGGAGACCCAGTACTTC.

The chain carries TRBV7-9 and TRBJ2-5; D possibly matches TRBD1 or TRBD2 (5 bases each). This CDR3 comprises 17 residues. Per the germline V gene, CDR1 is SEHNR and CDR2 is FQNEAQ (reference sequence). With 2 bases removed from V and 5 bases from J, the gap between germline ends came to 21 bases. In DNA form, the CDR3 reads TGTGCCAGCAGCTTATCAACCGGGACCGCAGGGCGGGAGACCCAGTACTTC. This gives the protein CASSLSTGTAGRETQYF.

The V gene is TRBV27, the J gene TRBJ1-5, with a possible D match to TRBD1 (6 bases). The CDR3 sequence is 14 residues long. CDR1 is MNHEY, CDR2 SMNVEV, per germline (reference sequence). Deletions cut 6 bases from V and 3 bases from J, with 12 bases between. CDR3 bases: TGTGCCAGCAGCAAAAACAGGGCCAATCAGCCCCAGCATTTT. It yields the protein CASSKNRANQPQHF.

V and J are TRBV9 and TRBJ2-7, with 9 nucleotides matching TRBD2. CDR3 length: 13 residues. Germline loops: CDR1 SGDLS, CDR2 YYNGEE. V shed 3 bases, J shed 5 bases, and the junction held 3 bases outside the gene matches. The CDR3 spells CASSGASGNEQYF. CDR3 bases: TGTGCCAGCAGCGGAGCTAGCGGGAACGAGCAGTACTTC.

The chain combines TRBV5-6 with TRBJ2-2, with D possibly TRBD2 on 7 matching bases. This CDR3 has 13 amino acids. Trimming stripped 4 bases from V and 6 bases from J, with 10 bases between. CDR1 and CDR2 from the germline V gene are SGHDT and YYEEEE. As DNA, the CDR3 is TGTGCCAGCAGCGTAGGGGGGGCCGGGGAGCTGTTTTTT. Encoded protein: CASSVGGAGELFF.

This clone was detected once. This chain links TRBV27 with TRBJ1-3, with D perhaps matching TRBD1 (6 bases). The germline gives CDR1 MNHEY, CDR2 SMNVEV (reference sequence). Trimming stripped 3 bases from V and 0 bases from J, with 12 bases between. There are 16 residues in the CDR3. CDR3 sequence (DNA): TGTGCCAGCAGTTTGACAGGAACTCGCTCTGGAAACACCATATATTTT. Amino acids: CASSLTGTRSGNTIYF.

This chain joins TRBV4-1 and TRBJ2-7; TRBD2 agrees at 8 bases. The germline gives CDR1 MGHRA, CDR2 YSYEKL. Germline trimming cut 1 base from V and 0 bases from J; bases unmatched to any gene: 5. The CDR3 extends over 16 amino acids. Here the CDR3 DNA reads TGCGCCAGCAGCCAAGGTCTAGCGGGTAGCTCCTACGAGCAGTACTTC. Its translation: CASSQGLAGSSYEQYF.

This rearrangement joins TRBV28 to TRBJ2-1; no clear D. Germline CDR1 is MDHEN and CDR2 is SYDVKM. Between the trimmed V and J ends, which lost 3 bases and 0 bases, there was a span of 15 bases. The CDR3 contains 17 residues. CDR3 sequence reads: CASSFPSTRSSYNEQFF. The CDR3 DNA is TGTGCCAGCAGTTTCCCGTCGACTCGTAGCTCCTACAATGAGCAGTTCTTC. Full variable domain (missing parts from reference TRBV28 and TRBJ2-1): DVKVTQSSRYLVKRTGEKVFLECVQDMDHENMFWYRQDPGLGLRLIYFSYDVKMKEKGDIPEGYSVSREKKERFSLILESASTNQTSMYLCASSFPSTRSSYNEQFFGPGTRLTVL.

The chain joins TRBV7-9 to TRBJ2-7, with D perhaps assigned TRBD1 or TRBD2 (5 bases each). Germline V gene lookup returns CDR1 SEHNR and CDR2 FQNEAQ (reference sequence). This CDR3 is 12 amino acids long. V gave up 5 bases and J gave up 4 bases, with 9 bases separating them. CDR3 in DNA: TGTGCCAGCAGCACCAGGGAGTACGAGCAGTACTTC. It yields the protein CASSTREYEQYF.

The rearrangement uses TRBV6-6 and TRBJ2-7; the D gene is possibly TRBD2 (6 bases). Per the germline V gene, CDR1 is MNHNY and CDR2 is SVGAGI (reference sequence). CDR3 length: 15 amino acids. The V and J ends lost 4 bases and 3 bases respectively, with 16 bases between them. The CDR3 DNA is TGTGCCAGCAGTTTGGGGGGAGAGGTAGGCTACGAGCAGTACTTC. Amino acid sequence: CASSLGGEVGYEQYF.

The V and J genes are TRBV27 and TRBJ2-7, with 9 bases aligning to TRBD1. Germline assignment: CDR1 MNHEY and CDR2 SMNVEV (reference sequence). This CDR3 has 15 residues. The V gene end was trimmed by 5 bases and the J gene end by 5 bases; junction bases not matched to a gene: 10. The CDR3, as DNA: TGTGCCAGCAGTCTGCCCGGGACAGGGATCCACGAGCAGTACTTC. It is translated as CASSLPGTGIHEQYF.

The chain has TRBV9 and TRBJ2-7, with D perhaps matching TRBD2 (5 bases). Per germline, CDR1 SGDLS and CDR2 YYNGEE. The CDR3 is 15 amino acids. V was cut by 1 base and J by 0 bases, with 11 bases left in between. The DNA for the CDR3 is TGTGCCAGCAGCGTATTTCCGGGGAGCTCCTACGAGCAGTACTTC. Translated, it gives CASSVFPGSSYEQYF.

V gene TRBV11-2 combines with J gene TRBJ1-1; no reliable D call. The V end was cut by 6 bases, the J end by 2 bases, with 13 bases between. Germline lookup yields CDR1 SGHAT and CDR2 FQNNGV. CDR3 length: 14 residues. Here the CDR3 DNA reads TGTGCCAGCAGTCCCCTGTGGCAAAACACTGAAGCTTTCTTT. Encoded protein: CASSPLWQNTEAFF.